A single sample gave rise to the 2 T cell receptor beta chains below, sequenced in a study of shared clonotypes between healthy human individuals (dated by TCRdb to 2018 to 2020). For the CD8 naive samples, CD45RO-negative cells were positively selected for CCR7, yielding a CD45RA+CCR7+ population from which TemRA cells were excluded. To prepare the library, the immunoSEQ multiplex PCR assay was applied. TCRdb holds this immuneACCESS table with in-frame rearrangements only. Some clones are missing; in checked studies, unresolved V genes explain under half, and the rest has no known cause. Present in this sample are around 2,000,000 clones, 85% to 95% of which were seen just once. Around 1% of the sample goes to the ten largest clones. The sequencing sample was made of naive CD8+ T cells sorted from blood. The sample's cell subset or site label, decoded: CD45RA+CCR7+. Receptors originate from a man between 18 and 35 years old in good health.

The CDR3 DNA is TGTGCCAGCTCAGACACCCCGAGGAGGACCTTCTACGAGCAGTACTTC. Translated, it gives CASSDTPRRTFYEQYF. The V gene is TRBV18, the J gene TRBJ2-7, with D perhaps matching TRBD2 (5 bases). The germline V gene has CDR1 KGHSH and CDR2 LQKENI. The CDR3 has 16 amino acids. Deletions cut 5 bases from V and 3 bases from J, with 20 bases between.

For the CDR3, the DNA is TGTGCCAGCAGTTCTCTGGGACAGGGCTATGGCTACACCTTC. Protein product: CASSSLGQGYGYTF. V gene TRBV6-5 combines with J gene TRBJ1-2; 9 bases are a match to TRBD1. The ends lost 4 bases at V and 4 bases at J; junction bases unmatched: 4. CDR3 length: 14 residues. CDR1 and CDR2 from the germline V gene are MNHEY and SVGAGI.